The next 23 T cell receptor beta chains were all read from a single sample in a study of monozygotic twins with inflammatory bowel disease. Each CDR3 protein gets one entry in TCRdb, which reprocessed the 5' RACE reads and gives no DNA. In total, the table holds 310,000 or so distinct CDR3 sequences. The sequenced sample was blood. The origin of the receptors is a human donor with ulcerative colitis or Crohn's disease, or a healthy co-twin of an affected twin (not recorded which).

The chain has TRBV10-3 and TRBJ2-6; TCRdb proposes TRBD1, but this gene call is untestable without DNA. CDR1 is ENHRY and CDR2 is SYGVKD in the germline V gene. This CDR3 spans 17 amino acids. CDR3 region: CAISEGTASSGANVLTF.

V usage is TRBV12-3 or TRBV12-4 and J usage is TRBJ2-5; TCRdb returns TRBD1, unconfirmable since there is no DNA. The CDR3 sequence is 15 residues long. CDR3 protein: CASSLGTGVPETQYF.

The genes are TRBV6-5 and TRBJ1-2; TCRdb proposes TRBD1, but this gene call is untestable without DNA. Per the germline V gene, CDR1 is MNHEY and CDR2 is SVGAGI. The CDR3 has 15 residues. CDR3 loop: CASSNGVTGGEGYTF.

The rearrangement uses TRBV6-6 and TRBJ2-4; the TCRdb call, TRBD2, lacks DNA for checking. The CDR3 extends over 14 amino acids. Germline CDR1 and CDR2: MNHNY and SVGAGI (reference sequence). The CDR3 spells CASSLAGGGNIQYF.

This chain links TRBV5-4 with TRBJ1-1. Looked up from germline, CDR1 is SGHNT and CDR2 is YYREEE (reference sequence). The CDR3 consists of 13 residues. The CDR3 protein is CASSQRGVTEAFF.

The chain has TRBV12-3 or TRBV12-4 and TRBJ2-1; TCRdb designates TRBD2, a call that cannot be tested without DNA. The CDR3 is 15 amino acids. This CDR3 is CASRYLVAGVNEQFF.

This chain joins TRBV29-1 and TRBJ2-7; TCRdb designates TRBD1, a call that cannot be tested without DNA. Germline loops: CDR1 SQVTM, CDR2 ANQGSEA. The CDR3 runs 12 residues. The CDR3 spells CSGGTGQAEQYF.

The genes are TRBV7-9 and TRBJ2-1; with no DNA, the TCRdb D assignment of TRBD2 cannot be verified. The CDR3 is 15 residues long. CDR1 and CDR2 (germline): SEHNR, FQNEAQ (reference sequence). Here the CDR3 reads CASNRLAGYSNEQFF.

The chain has TRBV29-1 and TRBJ2-7. From germline, CDR1 is SQVTM and CDR2 ANQGSEA. The CDR3 spans 13 residues. This chain's CDR3 is CSVVFPENYEQYF.

This chain joins TRBV10-3 and TRBJ2-1; as DNA is missing, the TRBD2 call by TCRdb cannot be tested. The CDR3 runs 17 residues. Germline V gives CDR1 ENHRY, CDR2 SYGVKD. The CDR3 here is CAISESKLAGAYNEQFF.

The chain has TRBV4-2 and TRBJ2-5; TCRdb selects TRBD2, and the lack of DNA leaves this call unchecked. Per the germline V gene, CDR1 is LGHNA and CDR2 is YNFKEQ. The CDR3 length is 17 residues. CDR3 sequence: CASSQRADQAGKETQYF.

CDR3: CASSLGRGRQPQHF. The chain recombines TRBV12-3 or TRBV12-4 with TRBJ1-5; TCRdb's D call, TRBD1, is unchecked because there is no DNA. This CDR3 has 14 residues.

The chain recombines TRBV4-3 with TRBJ1-4. The germline CDR1 and CDR2 sequences are LGHNA and YSLEER. The CDR3 sequence is 15 residues long. CDR3 loop: CASSQDRGSGEKLFF.

V is TRBV27 and J is TRBJ2-1; the TRBD1 assignment by TCRdb is unverifiable without DNA. The CDR3 is 14 residues long. Germline CDR1 MNHEY, CDR2 SMNVEV (reference sequence). This CDR3 is CASSGGIPYNEQFF.

The gene calls are TRBV9 and TRBJ1-1; TCRdb gives TRBD1 as the D gene, but with no DNA this cannot be confirmed. Germline values: CDR1 SGDLS, CDR2 YYNGEE. There are 16 residues in the CDR3. The CDR3 here is CASSVLGAGRNTEAFF.

V is TRBV19 and J is TRBJ1-4; TCRdb indicates TRBD1, and absent DNA this call remains unverified. Germline CDR1 is LNHDA and CDR2 is SQIVND (reference sequence). The CDR3 is 14 residues long. The CDR3 sequence is CASSPTGDHEKLFF.

The chain combines TRBV11-2 with TRBJ2-4. This CDR3 has 14 residues. The germline CDR1 and CDR2 sequences are SGHAT and FQNNGV. CDR3 amino acids: CASSLDSAPNIQYF.

This chain connects TRBV3-1 to TRBJ1-1; TCRdb outputs TRBD1, but without DNA this stays unchecked. From germline, CDR1 is LGHDT and CDR2 YNNKEL (reference sequence). CDR3 length equals 16 residues. CDR3 protein: CASSLSVGQGNTEAFF.

The chain uses TRBV28 and TRBJ1-1; the D call of TRBD1 rests on TCRdb alone, since no DNA is present to check it. The CDR3 has 14 amino acids. CDR1 is MDHEN, CDR2 SYDVKM, per germline. The CDR3 is CASSQGWGDTEAFF.

The CDR3 region is CSADPVGQSISNQPQHF. This rearrangement joins TRBV20-1 to TRBJ1-5; with no DNA, the TCRdb D assignment of TRBD1 cannot be verified. CDR1 and CDR2 (germline): DFQATT, SNEGSKA (reference sequence). The CDR3 covers 17 residues.

The CDR3 protein is CASSEWVGEKLFF. The V gene is TRBV10-2, the J gene TRBJ1-4. From germline, CDR1 is WSHSY and CDR2 SAAADI. The CDR3 covers 13 residues.

The gene calls are TRBV4-1 and TRBJ1-2; TCRdb selects TRBD1, and the lack of DNA leaves this call unchecked. The germline gives CDR1 MGHRA, CDR2 YSYEKL. This CDR3 contains 17 residues. The CDR3 sequence is CASSQGLVIGGEYGYTF.

The V and J genes are TRBV23-1 and TRBJ2-7; TCRdb selects TRBD1, and the lack of DNA leaves this call unchecked. TRBV23-1 is identified as an open reading frame with a role that is uncertain. The CDR3 has 16 amino acids. CDR3: CASSPPSGTGSYEQYF.